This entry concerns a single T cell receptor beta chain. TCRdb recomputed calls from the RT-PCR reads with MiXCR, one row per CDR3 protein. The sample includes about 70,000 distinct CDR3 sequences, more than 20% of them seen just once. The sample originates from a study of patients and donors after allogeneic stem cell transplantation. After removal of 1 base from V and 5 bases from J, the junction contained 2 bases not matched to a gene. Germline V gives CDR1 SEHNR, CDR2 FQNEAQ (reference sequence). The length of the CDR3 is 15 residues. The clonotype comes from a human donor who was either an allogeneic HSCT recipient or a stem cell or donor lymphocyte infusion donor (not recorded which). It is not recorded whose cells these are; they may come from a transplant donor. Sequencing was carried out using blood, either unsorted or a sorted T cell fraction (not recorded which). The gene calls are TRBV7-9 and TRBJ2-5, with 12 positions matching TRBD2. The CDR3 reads CASSLGTSGKETQYF. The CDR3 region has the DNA TGTGCCAGCAGCTTAGGGACTAGCGGGAAGGAGACCCAGTACTTC. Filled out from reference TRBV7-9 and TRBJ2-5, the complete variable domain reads DTGVSQNPRHKITKRGQNVTFRCDPISEHNRLYWYRQTLGQGPEFLTYFQNEAQLEKSRLLSDRFSAERPKGSFSTLEIQRTEQGDSAMYLCASSLGTSGKETQYFGPGTRLLVL.